Listed below are T cell receptor beta chains from one sample, sequenced in a study of blood T cell repertoires in COVID-19. Sequencing used immunoSEQ multiplex PCR; TCRdb keeps in-frame clones, though not all of them. The repertoire holds 200,000 or so clones, about 88% seen once, with about 2.4% in the top ten. Input material: PBMCs or T cells enriched from blood (not recorded which). The receptor source for this set is a woman in her 30s who had recovered from COVID-19. Both conserved end residues are part of each CDR3. D genes are given only for firm matches. Some rows mark clone size as missing; the rest say once, few, many or name a class of expanded clone.

D | size | J | V | CDR3 | DNA
NA | NA | TRBJ2-1 | TRBV29-1 | CSSHRDNEQFF | TGCAGCTCCCACAGGGACAATGAGCAGTTCTTC
NA | few | TRBJ2-2 | TRBV7-9 | CASSKTTGPGELFF | TGTGCCAGCAGCAAAACCACAGGGCCCGGGGAGCTGTTTTTT
TRBD2 | medium-sized | TRBJ2-2 | TRBV5-4 | CASSLSSGGTNTGELFF | TGTGCCAGCAGCTTATCTAGCGGGGGGACTAACACCGGGGAGCTGTTTTTT
NA | NA | TRBJ1-3 | TRBV21-1 | CASSKGTGVSGNTIYF | TGTGCCAGCAGCAAAGGAACAGGAGTCTCTGGAAACACCATATATTTT
TRBD1 | NA | TRBJ2-4 | TRBV7-9 | CASSQPGQDKNIQYF | TGTGCCAGCAGTCAACCGGGACAGGATAAAAACATTCAGTACTTC
NA | NA | TRBJ2-1 | TRBV29-1 | CSVGVNYNEQFF | TGCAGCGTCGGGGTTAACTACAATGAGCAGTTCTTC
NA | NA | TRBJ1-5 | TRBV5-8 | CASSSVPLREPQHF | TGTGCCAGCAGTTCGGTCCCCTTGCGTGAGCCCCAGCATTTT
TRBD1 | NA | TRBJ1-2 | TRBV5-1 | CASSTRPGGGYGYTF | TGCGCCAGCAGCACACGTCCAGGGGGTGGCTATGGCTACACCTTC
NA | NA | TRBJ1-2 | TRBV3-1/TRBV3-2 | CASSQEIGDYGYTF | TGTGCCAGCAGCCAAGAAATCGGAGACTATGGCTACACCTTC
NA | NA | TRBJ2-5 | TRBV27 | CASSRSNAGLETQYF | TGTGCCAGCAGTCGCTCAAATGCGGGGCTGGAGACCCAGTACTTC
TRBD1 | NA | TRBJ1-2 | TRBV7-9 | CASSLSGTGYYGYTF | TGTGCCAGCAGCTTATCCGGGACAGGGTACTATGGCTACACCTTC
NA | NA | TRBJ1-1 | TRBV7-7 | CASSLTLNTEAFF | TGTGCTAGCAGCTTAACCCTAAACACTGAAGCTTTCTTT
NA | NA | TRBJ1-2 | TRBV27 | CASSLFRDYGYTF | TGTGCCAGCAGTTTATTCAGGGACTATGGCTACACCTTC
NA | NA | TRBJ1-1 | TRBV25-1 | CASSARNTEAFF | TGTGCCAGCAGTGCCAGGAACACTGAAGCTTTCTTT
TRBD2 | NA | TRBJ2-5 | TRBV9 | CASSVGRGGQETQYF | TGTGCCAGCAGCGTAGGTCGGGGGGGACAAGAGACCCAGTACTTC
TRBD2 | once | TRBJ2-7 | TRBV5-6 | CASSSGGGVWYEQYF | TGTGCCAGCAGCTCGGGTGGGGGGGTTTGGTACGAGCAGTACTTC
TRBD2 | NA | TRBJ2-2 | TRBV4-3 | CASSQGGRGGNTGELFF | TGCGCCAGCAGCCAAGGGGGACGGGGGGGAAACACCGGGGAGCTGTTTTTT
NA | NA | TRBJ1-1 | TRBV2 | CASSDITGIDTEAFF | TGTGCCAGCAGTGACATTACAGGGATCGACACTGAAGCTTTCTTT
TRBD2 | NA | TRBJ2-5 | TRBV11-1 | CASSLSAGGETQYF | TGTGCCAGCAGCTTATCGGCCGGGGGGGAGACCCAGTACTTC
NA | NA | TRBJ1-6 | TRBV6-5 | CASRAGTYNSPLHF | TGTGCCAGCAGGGCAGGGACCTATAATTCACCCCTCCACTTT
TRBD1 | NA | TRBJ1-5 | TRBV6-5 | CASAGTGNQPQHF | TGTGCCAGTGCCGGGACAGGGAATCAGCCCCAGCATTTT
NA | NA | TRBJ1-1 | TRBV7-9 | CASSLVDSVNTEAFF | TGTGCCAGCAGCTTAGTAGACAGCGTGAACACTGAAGCTTTCTTT
TRBD1 | NA | TRBJ2-7 | TRBV28 | CASSFTGVREQYF | TGTGCCAGCAGTTTTACAGGGGTTCGGGAGCAGTACTTC
NA | NA | TRBJ2-3 | TRBV5-4 | CASSRNGFLTDTQYF | TGTGCCAGCAGCCGAAACGGTTTCCTCACAGATACGCAGTATTTT
NA | NA | TRBJ1-3 | TRBV2 | CASSEGGISGNTIYF | TGTGCCAGCAGTGAAGGCGGGATCTCTGGAAACACCATATATTTT
NA | NA | TRBJ2-3 | TRBV7-8 | CASSKGWGTDTQYF | TGTGCCAGCAGCAAGGGGTGGGGTACAGATACGCAGTATTTT
NA | NA | TRBJ1-5 | TRBV7-9 | CASSPNRADQPQHF | TGTGCCAGCAGCCCCAACAGGGCCGATCAGCCCCAGCATTTT
TRBD1 | NA | TRBJ1-1 | TRBV27 | CASSSSVTGATEAFF | TGTGCCAGCAGTTCCTCCGTCACAGGGGCCACTGAAGCTTTCTTT
TRBD2 | NA | TRBJ2-1 | TRBV7-2 | CASSLWASGGHNEQFF | TGTGCCAGCAGCTTATGGGCTAGCGGGGGTCACAATGAGCAGTTCTTC
TRBD2 | NA | TRBJ2-3 | TRBV3-1/TRBV3-2 | CASSQPSGGATDTQYF | TGTGCCAGCAGCCAACCTAGCGGGGGGGCCACAGATACGCAGTATTTT
NA | NA | TRBJ2-2 | TRBV11-3 | CASSPGHATGELFF | TGTGCCAGCAGCCCAGGACATGCCACCGGGGAGCTGTTTTTT
TRBD1 | NA | TRBJ2-5 | TRBV11-2 | CASSSNRGRGTQYF | TGTGCCAGCAGCTCGAATAGGGGGCGCGGGACCCAGTACTTC
NA | NA | TRBJ1-1 | TRBV12-3/TRBV12-4 | CASSVDRTVEAFF | TGTGCCAGCAGTGTGGACCGGACAGTCGAAGCTTTCTTT
NA | NA | TRBJ2-2 | TRBV6-6 | CASSRNTPGTLNTGELFF | TGTGCCAGCAGTCGGAATACCCCCGGGACTTTAAACACCGGGGAGCTGTTTTTT
NA | NA | TRBJ1-2 | TRBV4-3 | CASSYTTGPANYGYTF | TGCGCCAGCAGCTACACAACAGGTCCAGCTAACTATGGCTACACCTTC
NA | NA | TRBJ1-1 | TRBV12-3/TRBV12-4 | CASSFGENTEAFF | TGTGCCAGCAGTTTCGGGGAGAACACTGAAGCTTTCTTT
TRBD1 | NA | TRBJ2-4 | TRBV5-5 | CASSSQGNKNIQYF | TGTGCCAGCAGCTCACAGGGGAACAAAAACATTCAGTACTTC
NA | NA | TRBJ1-1 | TRBV2 | CASTETENTEAFF | TGTGCCAGCACAGAGACAGAGAACACTGAAGCTTTCTTT
NA | NA | TRBJ1-3 | TRBV2 | CASSEFRPRGGNTIYF | TGTGCCAGCAGTGAATTCCGGCCCCGAGGAGGAAACACCATATATTTT
NA | NA | TRBJ2-2 | TRBV6-5 | CASMSRSPAGELFF | TGTGCCAGCATGTCGAGGAGTCCCGCGGGGGAGCTGTTTTTT
NA | NA | TRBJ2-2 | TRBV10-3 | CAISAGELFF | TGTGCCATCTCTGCCGGGGAGCTGTTTTTT
TRBD1 | NA | TRBJ1-2 | TRBV29-1 | CSVDRGLGGYTF | TGCAGCGTTGACAGGGGGTTGGGTGGCTACACCTTC
TRBD1 | NA | TRBJ2-7 | TRBV5-4 | CASSPGQGSSYEQYF | TGTGCCAGCAGCCCGGGACAGGGATCCTCCTACGAGCAGTACTTC
NA | NA | TRBJ2-3 | TRBV4-2 | CASSQESVASGTDTQYF | TGTGCCAGCAGCCAAGAATCCGTGGCTAGCGGCACAGATACGCAGTATTTT
NA | NA | TRBJ1-2 | TRBV7-2 | CASSLPGVHGYTF | TGTGCCAGCAGCTTACCAGGGGTTCATGGCTACACCTTC
NA | NA | TRBJ2-7 | TRBV6-5 | CASSYFVVRANEQYF | TGTGCCAGCAGTTACTTTGTTGTGAGGGCCAACGAGCAGTACTTC
TRBD1 | NA | TRBJ2-5 | TRBV9 | CASSPGTGLETQYF | TGTGCCAGCAGCCCCGGGACAGGCCTTGAGACCCAGTACTTC
TRBD1 | NA | TRBJ2-1 | TRBV19 | CASSIGQGFYNEQFF | TGTGCCAGTAGTATAGGACAGGGGTTCTACAATGAGCAGTTCTTC
TRBD1 | once | TRBJ1-3 | TRBV6-5 | CASTPLNRGGNTIYF | TGTGCCAGCACCCCTCTGAACAGGGGAGGAAACACCATATATTTT
NA | NA | TRBJ1-2 | TRBV29-1 | CSVEDPKEGDGYTF | TGCAGCGTTGAAGATCCTAAGGAAGGGGATGGCTACACCTTC
NA | once | TRBJ1-6 | TRBV6-2/TRBV6-3 | CASSYSTSRARDSPLHF | TGTGCCAGCAGTTACTCTACGAGCAGGGCAAGGGATTCACCCCTCCACTTT
TRBD2 | NA | TRBJ2-3 | TRBV3-1/TRBV3-2 | CASSNSGGTDTQYF | TGTGCCAGCAGCAATAGCGGGGGAACAGATACGCAGTATTTT
TRBD1 | NA | TRBJ1-5 | TRBV7-8 | CASSPHSWDRESNQPQHF | TGTGCCAGCAGCCCTCACTCTTGGGACAGGGAAAGCAATCAGCCCCAGCATTTT
NA | NA | TRBJ2-7 | TRBV11-2 | CASSLDTGWYEQYF | TGTGCCAGCAGCTTGGATACAGGGTGGTACGAGCAGTACTTC
NA | NA | TRBJ2-6 | TRBV7-6 | CASSLKGSSGANVLTF | TGTGCCAGCAGCTTAAAGGGGTCCTCTGGGGCCAACGTCCTGACTTTC